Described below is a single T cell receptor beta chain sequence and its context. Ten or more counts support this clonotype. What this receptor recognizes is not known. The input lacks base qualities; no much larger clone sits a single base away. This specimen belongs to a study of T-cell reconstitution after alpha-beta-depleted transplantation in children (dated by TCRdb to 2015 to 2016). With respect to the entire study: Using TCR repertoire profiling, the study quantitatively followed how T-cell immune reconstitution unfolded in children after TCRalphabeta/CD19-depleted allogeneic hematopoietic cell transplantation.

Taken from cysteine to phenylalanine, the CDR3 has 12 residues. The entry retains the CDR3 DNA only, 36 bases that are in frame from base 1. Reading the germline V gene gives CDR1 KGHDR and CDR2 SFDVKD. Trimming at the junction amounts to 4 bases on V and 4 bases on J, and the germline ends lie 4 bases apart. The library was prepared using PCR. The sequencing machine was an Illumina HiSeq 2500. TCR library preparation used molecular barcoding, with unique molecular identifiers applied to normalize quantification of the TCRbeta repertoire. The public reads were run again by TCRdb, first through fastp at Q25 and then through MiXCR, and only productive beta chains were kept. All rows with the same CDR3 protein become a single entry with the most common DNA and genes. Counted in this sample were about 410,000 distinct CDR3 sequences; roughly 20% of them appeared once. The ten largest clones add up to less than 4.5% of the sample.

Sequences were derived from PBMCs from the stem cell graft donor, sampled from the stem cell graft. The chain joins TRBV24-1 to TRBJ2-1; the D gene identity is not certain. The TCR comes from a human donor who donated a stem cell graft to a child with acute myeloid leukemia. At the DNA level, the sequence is TGTGCCACCAGTGACCTATACAATGAGCAGTTCTTC. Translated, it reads CATSDLYNEQFF.